Described below is a single TCR beta chain sequence and its context. Method: immunoSEQ multiplex PCR; TCRdb's copy keeps in-frame clones and lacks some. The sample consists of about 59,000 clones, approximately 92% of them appearing once. This entry belongs to a study of T cell changes during pregnancy in multiple sclerosis. Germline V gives CDR1 SGDLS, CDR2 YYNGEE. The CDR3 has 15 residues. V lost 4 bases, J lost 4 bases, and 15 bases lay in between. The sample here was CD4+ T cells from peripheral blood mononuclear cells, taken before pregnancy. This chain uses TRBV9 with TRBJ2-1; maybe TRBD2 (7 bases). The clonotype comes from a female donor with multiple sclerosis, enrolled in a pregnancy study. The CDR3 sequence: CASSPNGGLYNEQFF. The CDR3 DNA is TGTGCCAGCAGCCCAAACGGGGGGCTATACAATGAGCAGTTCTTC.